A single T cell receptor beta chain is shown here with its context. This entry is derived from a study of cytomegalovirus exposure and HLA in healthy donors. Study as a whole: Among the 398 donors who were genotyped, about 80% fell in the genetic ancestry cluster that is associated with self-reported Caucasian donors.

Amplification used 60 Vbeta primers and 13 Jbeta primers. The assay was immunoSEQ multiplex PCR, and TCRdb's table has in-frame clones only and misses some. In the table there are around 140,000 clones, around four fifths of which are singletons. The germline gives CDR1 MNHEY, CDR2 SVGAGI. The CDR3 is 15 amino acids. The V end was cut by 2 bases, the J end by 8 bases, with 13 bases between. Material for sequencing was PBMCs. The TCR comes from a female donor in good health and CMV-seronegative. This chain connects TRBV6-5 to TRBJ1-6; weak D call: TRBD1 (5 bases). The CDR3: CASSYAGYLDSPLHF. The CDR3 DNA sequence: TGTGCCAGCAGTTACGCAGGGTATCTGGATTCACCCCTCCACTTT.